Listed below are T cell receptor beta chains from one sample, sequenced in a study of blood T cells in healthy people across ages. One entry per CDR3 protein results from TCRdb running MiXCR on the 5' RACE reads. The top ten hold around 29% of the sample, which has about 290,000 distinct CDR3 sequences, roughly 26% seen once. Sequenced: blood. The origin of the receptors is a woman between 65 and 79 years old in good health. Each CDR3 is given with its conserved first and last residue. The D gene is left open where the match is weak. The listing skips clone size in some rows; elsewhere it reads once, few, many or a size class.

J	size	D	V	CDR3	DNA
TRBJ2-7	many	TRBD1	TRBV27	CASWDSPYEQYF	TGTGCCAGTTGGGACAGTCCCTACGAGCAGTACTTC
TRBJ2-5	few	-	TRBV11-2	CASSRRPGTIETQYF	TGTGCCAGCAGCCGCCGGCCAGGGACAATCGAGACCCAGTACTTC
TRBJ2-5	-	-	TRBV3-1	CASSHDKETQYF	TGTGCCAGCAGCCATGACAAAGAGACCCAGTACTTC
TRBJ2-1	-	-	TRBV19	CASSTGLASYNEQFF	TGTGCCAGTAGTACGGGGCTAGCGAGTTACAATGAGCAGTTCTTC
TRBJ2-2	-	TRBD1	TRBV6-5	CASRNRGDTGELFF	TGTGCCAGCAGGAACAGGGGAGACACCGGGGAGCTGTTTTTT
TRBJ1-2	-	TRBD1	TRBV12-3/TRBV12-4	CASSLPGTGLGGYTF	TGTGCCAGCAGTTTACCCGGGACAGGGCTAGGCGGCTACACCTTC
TRBJ1-5	-	-	TRBV6-6	CASSLLEGNQPRHF	TGTGCCAGCAGTTTGCTAGAGGGAAATCAGCCCCGGCATTTT
TRBJ1-1	few	TRBD1	TRBV4-1	CASSQAGGNTEAFF	TGCGCCAGCAGCCAAGCAGGGGGCAACACTGAAGCTTTCTTT
TRBJ2-1	many	-	TRBV12-3/TRBV12-4	CASSLVGTGRLNEQFF	TGTGCCAGCAGTTTAGTCGGGACTGGACGCCTCAATGAGCAGTTCTTC
TRBJ2-2	-	-	TRBV12-5	CASGSSGGRTGELFF	TGTGCTAGTGGTTCAAGTGGAGGACGGACCGGGGAGCTGTTTTTT
TRBJ2-2	few	-	TRBV20-1	CSAMTPMGTGELFF	TGCAGTGCTATGACACCTATGGGGACCGGGGAGCTGTTTTTT